The next 14 T cell receptor beta chains were all read from a single sample in a study of shared T cell receptors in the human thymus. The data were produced by immunoSEQ multiplex PCR, yet TCRdb's version contains in-frame clones alone and is incomplete. The profile shows 500,000 to 850,000 clones, around 87% of them singletons. This sample also belongs to another study, concerning human thymus T cells.

The material sequenced was thymocytes. These receptors were collected from a boy under two years old with a congenital heart defect.

Only one count was recorded for this clone. The chain employs TRBV19 and TRBJ2-1, with 8 nucleotides matching TRBD2. V lost 10 bases to trimming and J lost 4 bases; unmatched junction nucleotides: 6. Per germline, CDR1 LNHDA and CDR2 SQIVND (reference sequence). The CDR3 has 13 amino acids. As DNA, the CDR3 is TGTGCCACGCGGGAGGCCCCATACAATGAGCAGTTCTTC. Translated: CATREAPYNEQFF.

The CDR3 protein is CATTTGTYGYTF. CDR3 nucleotides: TGTGCCACCACGACAGGGACCTATGGCTACACCTTC. The chain recombines TRBV2 with TRBJ1-2; TRBD1 aligns across 7 bases. CDR1 SNHLY and CDR2 FYNNEI come from the germline V gene. The CDR3 totals 12 residues. V lost 10 bases, J lost 4 bases, and 6 bases stayed unmatched.

The chain carries TRBV5-6 and TRBJ1-2; D remains unclear. CDR3 length equals 15 residues. Trimming took 2 bases from V and 3 from J, leaving 14 bases between them. The germline V gene encodes CDR1 SGHDT and CDR2 YYEEEE. The CDR3 region has the DNA TGTGCCAGCAGCTTAGGGTCGGGGTCCTACTATGGCTACACCTTC. This gives the protein CASSLGSGSYYGYTF. Complete variable domain (other parts from reference TRBV5-6 and TRBJ1-2): DAGVTQSPTHLIKTRGQQVTLRCSPKSGHDTVSWYQQALGQGPQFIFQYYEEEERQRGNFPDRFSGHQFPNYSSELNVNALLLGDSALYLCASSLGSGSYYGYTFGSGTRLTVV.

The rearrangement joins TRBV5-4 to TRBJ2-7; TRBD2 matches 11 bases. J lost 6 bases, V lost 0 bases, and 11 bases had no gene match. Per germline, CDR1 SGHNT and CDR2 YYREEE (reference sequence). This CDR3 contains 17 residues. For the CDR3, the DNA is TGTGCCAGCAGCTTGGTTAGCGGGGGGGCCGGGTCACCCGAGCAGTACTTC. Protein: CASSLVSGGAGSPEQYF.

The chain is built from TRBV27 and TRBJ2-7, with 7 bases lining up with TRBD1. CDR3 size: 15 residues. V gave up 7 bases and J gave up 1 base; unmatched junction bases: 10. Germline assignment: CDR1 MNHEY and CDR2 SMNVEV (reference sequence). Written as DNA, the CDR3 is TGTGCCAGCAACCGAAACAGGGGCAGTTCCTACGAGCAGTACTTC. Translating gives CASNRNRGSSYEQYF.

The CDR3 coding sequence is TGTGCCAGCAGTTTCCTCGACAGAACGAACACTGAAGCTTTCTTT. Translated: CASSFLDRTNTEAFF. J is TRBJ1-1 and V is TRBV28; D is possibly TRBD1 (5 bases). Germline CDR1 is MDHEN and CDR2 is SYDVKM. The CDR3 runs 15 residues. V lost 3 bases to trimming and J lost 1 base, with 12 bases between them.

In regard to this clone: Other DNA sequences in the sample encode the same CDR3. The V call is TRBV27, the J call TRBJ2-7; possible D gene TRBD2, 5 bases. V was cut by 3 bases and J by 3 bases, with 9 bases left in between. The CDR3 totals 13 residues. Germline V gene data show CDR1 as MNHEY and CDR2 as SMNVEV (reference sequence). The DNA of the CDR3 is TGTGCCAGCAGTTTCCGGGGTGGCTACGAGCAGTACTTC. Its protein is CASSFRGGYEQYF.

The chain links TRBV28 to TRBJ1-1; weak D call: TRBD1 (6 bases). CDR1 and CDR2 (germline): MDHEN, SYDVKM. This CDR3 region has 15 residues. The V and J ends lost 10 bases and 1 base respectively, with 19 bases between them. CDR3 in DNA: TGTGCCAACCTAAAGACAGGCTCACCGAACACTGAAGCTTTCTTT. Translation gives CANLKTGSPNTEAFF.

This sequence joins TRBV7-9 and TRBJ1-3; 7 bases align to TRBD1. CDR1 and CDR2 (germline): SEHNR, FQNEAQ (reference sequence). V trimming: 1 base; J trimming: 4 bases; junction bases outside the gene matches: 4. The CDR3 sequence is 15 residues long. This chain's CDR3 is CASSLGQGGGNTIYF. The DNA for the CDR3 is TGTGCCAGCAGCTTAGGACAGGGAGGAGGAAACACCATATATTTT.

This clone was observed a single time. The rearrangement joins TRBV6-1 to TRBJ2-1, with D perhaps matching TRBD2 (5 bases). Trimming pared 0 bases from V and 8 bases from J, leaving 11 bases between. Looked up from germline, CDR1 is MNHNS and CDR2 is SASEGT. This CDR3 is built from 14 residues. The CDR3 sequence: CASSEARTRDEQFF. The CDR3, as DNA: TGTGCCAGCAGTGAAGCGAGGACGAGGGATGAGCAGTTCTTC.

The chain joins TRBV7-2 to TRBJ2-1; maybe TRBD2 (6 bases). The CDR3 consists of 16 residues. V lost 0 bases and J 5 bases, leaving 14 bases between the germline ends. Germline values: CDR1 SGHTA, CDR2 FQGNSA. In DNA, the CDR3 is TGTGCCAGCAGCTTAGCGAGGGACTGGACGAACAATGAGCAGTTCTTC. Translating gives CASSLARDWTNNEQFF. The variable domain in full, with the rest retrieved from reference TRBV7-2 and TRBJ2-1, is GAGVSQSPSNKVTEKGKDVELRCDPISGHTALYWYRQSLGQGLEFLIYFQGNSAPDKSGLPSDRFSAERTGGSVSTLTIQRTQQEDSAVYLCASSLARDWTNNEQFFGPGTRLTVL.

V usage is TRBV7-8 and J usage is TRBJ2-1; 14 nucleotides agree with TRBD2. J gave up 15 bases and V 6 bases, and 10 bases lay outside the gene matches. Germline V gene sequence: CDR1 SGHVS, CDR2 FQNEAQ. CDR3 length: 14 residues. The DNA of the CDR3 is TGTGCCAGCAGTCGACTAGCGGGAGGGTCTGTTCTGTTCTTC. Translated, it gives CASSRLAGGSVLFF.

V is TRBV28 and J is TRBJ2-7; TRBD2 might be the D (6 bases). This CDR3 contains 16 residues. V was clipped by 2 bases and J by 2 bases, with 16 bases between them. Per the germline V gene, CDR1 is MDHEN and CDR2 is SYDVKM. The CDR3 DNA is TGTGCCAGCAGTTTACGCCCAGCGGGTGCAACCTACGAGCAGTACTTC. This sequence encodes CASSLRPAGATYEQYF.

This clone was observed once. The chain links TRBV6-4 to TRBJ2-3; 9 bases line up with TRBD2. V shed 2 bases, J shed 0 bases, and the junction held 3 bases outside the gene matches. The V gene's germline CDR1 is MRHNA and CDR2 SNTAGT. The CDR3 is 16 residues long. The CDR3 nucleotides are TGTGCCAGCAGTGACAGAGCGGGGGGTAGCACAGATACGCAGTATTTT. Protein sequence: CASSDRAGGSTDTQYF.